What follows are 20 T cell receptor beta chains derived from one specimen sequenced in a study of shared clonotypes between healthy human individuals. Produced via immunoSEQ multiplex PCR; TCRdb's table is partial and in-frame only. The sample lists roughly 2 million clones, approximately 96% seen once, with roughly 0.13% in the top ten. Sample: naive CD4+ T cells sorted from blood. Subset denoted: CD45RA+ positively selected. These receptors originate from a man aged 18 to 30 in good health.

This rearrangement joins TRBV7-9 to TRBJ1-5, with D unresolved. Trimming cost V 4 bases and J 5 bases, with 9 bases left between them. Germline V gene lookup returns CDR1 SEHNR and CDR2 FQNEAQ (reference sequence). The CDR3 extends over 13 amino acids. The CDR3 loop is CASSSEGDQPQHF. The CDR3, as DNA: TGTGCCAGCAGCTCCGAGGGTGATCAGCCCCAGCATTTT.

In nucleotides, the CDR3 is TGCGCCAGCAACCACGGAACCGGAACGAACACCGGGGAGCTGTTTTTT. Encoded protein: CASNHGTGTNTGELFF. This rearrangement joins TRBV5-1 to TRBJ2-2; the D is unclear. Germline values: CDR1 SGHRS, CDR2 YFSETQ. Trimming took off 6 bases at V and 0 bases at J, with 15 bases between the two ends. The length of the CDR3 is 16 residues.

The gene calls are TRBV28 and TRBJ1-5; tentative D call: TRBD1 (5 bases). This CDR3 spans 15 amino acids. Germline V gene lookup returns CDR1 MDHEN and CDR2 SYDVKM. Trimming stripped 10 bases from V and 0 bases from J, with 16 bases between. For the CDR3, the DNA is TGTGCCACCCGAGGGACGGAGAATAGCAATCAGCCCCAGCATTTT. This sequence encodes CATRGTENSNQPQHF. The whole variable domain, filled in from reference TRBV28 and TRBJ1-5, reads DVKVTQSSRYLVKRTGEKVFLECVQDMDHENMFWYRQDPGLGLRLIYFSYDVKMKEKGDIPEGYSVSREKKERFSLILESASTNQTSMYLCATRGTENSNQPQHFGDGTRLSIL.

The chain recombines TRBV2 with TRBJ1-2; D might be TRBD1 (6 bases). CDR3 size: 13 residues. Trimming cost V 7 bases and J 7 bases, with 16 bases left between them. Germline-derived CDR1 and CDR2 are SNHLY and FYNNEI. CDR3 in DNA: TGTGCCAGCACCATAGACAGGCGGGGTGGCTACACCTTC. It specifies CASTIDRRGGYTF.

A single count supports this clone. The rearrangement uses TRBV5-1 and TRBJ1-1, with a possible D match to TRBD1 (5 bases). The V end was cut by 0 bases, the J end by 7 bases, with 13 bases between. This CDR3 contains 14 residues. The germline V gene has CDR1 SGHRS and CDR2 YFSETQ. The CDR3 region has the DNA TGCGCCAGCAGCTTGGCCCAGGGAATCGGTGAAGCTTTCTTT. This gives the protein CASSLAQGIGEAFF.

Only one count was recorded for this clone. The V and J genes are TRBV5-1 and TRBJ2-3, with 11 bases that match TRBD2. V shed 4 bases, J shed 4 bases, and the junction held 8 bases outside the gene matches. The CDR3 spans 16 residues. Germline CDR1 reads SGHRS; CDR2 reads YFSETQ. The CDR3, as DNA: TGCGCCAGCAGCATTGGACTAGCGGGTACCGCAGATACGCAGTATTTT. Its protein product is CASSIGLAGTADTQYF.

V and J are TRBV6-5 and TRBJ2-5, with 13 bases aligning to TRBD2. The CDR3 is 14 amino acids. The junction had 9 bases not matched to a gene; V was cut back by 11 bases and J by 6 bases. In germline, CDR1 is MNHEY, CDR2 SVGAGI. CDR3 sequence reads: CASRTGLAGQTQYF. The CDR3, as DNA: TGTGCCTCCAGGACGGGACTAGCGGGGCAGACCCAGTACTTC.

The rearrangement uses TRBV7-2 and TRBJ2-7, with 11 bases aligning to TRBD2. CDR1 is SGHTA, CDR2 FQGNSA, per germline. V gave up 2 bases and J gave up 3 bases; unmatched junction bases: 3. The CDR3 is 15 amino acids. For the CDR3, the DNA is TGTGCCAGCAGCTTAACTAGCGGGAGTTTCTACGAGCAGTACTTC. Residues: CASSLTSGSFYEQYF.

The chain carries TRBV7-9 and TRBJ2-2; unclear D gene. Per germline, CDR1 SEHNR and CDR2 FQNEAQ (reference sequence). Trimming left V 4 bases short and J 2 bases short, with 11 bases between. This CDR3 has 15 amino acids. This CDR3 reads CASSSTVINTGELFF. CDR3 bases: TGTGCCAGCAGCTCTACAGTTATTAACACCGGGGAGCTGTTTTTT.

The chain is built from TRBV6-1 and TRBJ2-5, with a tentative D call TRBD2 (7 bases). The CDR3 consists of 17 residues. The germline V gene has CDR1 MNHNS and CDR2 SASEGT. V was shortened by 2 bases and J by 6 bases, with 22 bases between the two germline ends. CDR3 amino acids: CASSESRGGGAPKTQYF. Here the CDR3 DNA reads TGTGCCAGCAGTGAAAGTAGAGGAGGGGGGGCTCCGAAGACCCAGTACTTC.

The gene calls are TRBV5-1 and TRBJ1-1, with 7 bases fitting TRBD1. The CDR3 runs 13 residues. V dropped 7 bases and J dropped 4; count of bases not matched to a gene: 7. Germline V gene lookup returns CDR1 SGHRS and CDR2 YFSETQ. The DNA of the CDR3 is TGCGCCAGCGGACCACAGGGGACCACTGAAGCTTTCTTT. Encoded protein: CASGPQGTTEAFF.

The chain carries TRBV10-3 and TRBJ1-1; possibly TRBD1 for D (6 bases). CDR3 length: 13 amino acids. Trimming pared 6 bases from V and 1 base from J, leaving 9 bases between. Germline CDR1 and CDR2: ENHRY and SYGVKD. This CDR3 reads CAIRYRENTEAFF. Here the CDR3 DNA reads TGTGCCATCAGATACAGGGAGAACACTGAAGCTTTCTTT.

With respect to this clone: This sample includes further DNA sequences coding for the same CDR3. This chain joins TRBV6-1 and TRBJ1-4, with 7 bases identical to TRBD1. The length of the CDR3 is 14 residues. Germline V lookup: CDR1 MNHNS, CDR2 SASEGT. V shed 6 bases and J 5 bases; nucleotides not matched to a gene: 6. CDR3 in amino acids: CASSRQGPNEKLFF. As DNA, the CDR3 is TGTGCCAGCAGCAGACAGGGACCGAATGAAAAACTGTTTTTT.

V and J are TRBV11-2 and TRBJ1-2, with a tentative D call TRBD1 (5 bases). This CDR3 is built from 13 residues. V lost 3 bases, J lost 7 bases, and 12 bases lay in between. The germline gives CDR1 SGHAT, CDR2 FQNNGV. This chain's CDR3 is CASSLAREGGYTF. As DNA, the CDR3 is TGTGCCAGCAGCTTGGCCAGGGAGGGTGGCTACACCTTC.

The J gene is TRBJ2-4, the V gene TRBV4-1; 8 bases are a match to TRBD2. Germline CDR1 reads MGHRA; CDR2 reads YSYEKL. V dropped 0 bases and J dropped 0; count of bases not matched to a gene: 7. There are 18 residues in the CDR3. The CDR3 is CASSQEPPSGGAKNIQYF. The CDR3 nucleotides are TGCGCCAGCAGCCAAGAACCCCCCAGCGGGGGAGCCAAAAACATTCAGTACTTC.

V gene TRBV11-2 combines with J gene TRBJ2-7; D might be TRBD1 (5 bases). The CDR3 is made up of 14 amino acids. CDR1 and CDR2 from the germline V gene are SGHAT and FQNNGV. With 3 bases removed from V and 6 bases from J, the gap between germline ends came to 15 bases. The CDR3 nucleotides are TGTGCCAGCAGCTTGGGCTCGCGCAGGGTCGAGCAGTACTTC. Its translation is CASSLGSRRVEQYF.

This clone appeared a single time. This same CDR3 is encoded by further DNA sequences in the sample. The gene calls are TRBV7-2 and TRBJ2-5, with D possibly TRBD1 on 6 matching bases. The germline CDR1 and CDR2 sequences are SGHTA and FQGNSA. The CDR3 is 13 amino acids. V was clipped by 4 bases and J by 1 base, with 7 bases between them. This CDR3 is CASSSGAQETQYF. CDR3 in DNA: TGTGCCAGCAGCTCAGGGGCCCAAGAGACCCAGTACTTC.

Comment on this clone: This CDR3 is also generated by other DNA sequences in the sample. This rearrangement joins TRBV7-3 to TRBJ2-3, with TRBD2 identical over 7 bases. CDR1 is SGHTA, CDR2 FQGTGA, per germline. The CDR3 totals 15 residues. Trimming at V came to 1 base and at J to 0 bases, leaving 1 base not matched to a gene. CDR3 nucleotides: TGTGCCAGCAGCTTAAGCGGGGGTAGCACAGATACGCAGTATTTT. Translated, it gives CASSLSGGSTDTQYF.

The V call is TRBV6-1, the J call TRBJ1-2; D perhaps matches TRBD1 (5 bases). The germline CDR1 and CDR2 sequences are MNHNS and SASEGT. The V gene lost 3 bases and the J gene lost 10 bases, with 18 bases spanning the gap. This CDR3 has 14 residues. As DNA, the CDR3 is TGTGCCAGCAGTGAGTTTGACAGACTAGTGACCTACACCTTC. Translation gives CASSEFDRLVTYTF.

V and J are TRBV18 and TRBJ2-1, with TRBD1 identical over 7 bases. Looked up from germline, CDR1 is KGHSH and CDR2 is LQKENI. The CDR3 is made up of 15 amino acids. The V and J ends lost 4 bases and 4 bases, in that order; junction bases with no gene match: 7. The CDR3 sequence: CASSLSGGDYNEQFF. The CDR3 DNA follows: TGTGCCAGCTCACTTTCAGGGGGAGATTACAATGAGCAGTTCTTC.